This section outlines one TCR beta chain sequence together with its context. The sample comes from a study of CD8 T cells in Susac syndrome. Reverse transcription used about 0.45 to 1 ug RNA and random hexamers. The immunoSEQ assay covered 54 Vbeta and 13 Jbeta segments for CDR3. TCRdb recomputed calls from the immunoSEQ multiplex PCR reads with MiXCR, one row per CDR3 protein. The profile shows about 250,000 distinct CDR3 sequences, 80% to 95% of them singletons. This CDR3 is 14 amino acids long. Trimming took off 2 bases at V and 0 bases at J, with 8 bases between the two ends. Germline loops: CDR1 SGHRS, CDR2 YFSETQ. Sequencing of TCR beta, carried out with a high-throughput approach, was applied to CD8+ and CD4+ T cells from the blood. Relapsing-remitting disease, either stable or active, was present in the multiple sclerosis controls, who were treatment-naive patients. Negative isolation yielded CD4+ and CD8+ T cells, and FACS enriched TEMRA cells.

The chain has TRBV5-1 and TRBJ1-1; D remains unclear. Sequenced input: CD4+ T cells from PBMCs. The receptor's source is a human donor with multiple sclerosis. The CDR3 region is CASSLNALNTEAFF. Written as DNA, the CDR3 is TGCGCCAGCAGCTTAAACGCTTTGAACACTGAAGCTTTCTTT.